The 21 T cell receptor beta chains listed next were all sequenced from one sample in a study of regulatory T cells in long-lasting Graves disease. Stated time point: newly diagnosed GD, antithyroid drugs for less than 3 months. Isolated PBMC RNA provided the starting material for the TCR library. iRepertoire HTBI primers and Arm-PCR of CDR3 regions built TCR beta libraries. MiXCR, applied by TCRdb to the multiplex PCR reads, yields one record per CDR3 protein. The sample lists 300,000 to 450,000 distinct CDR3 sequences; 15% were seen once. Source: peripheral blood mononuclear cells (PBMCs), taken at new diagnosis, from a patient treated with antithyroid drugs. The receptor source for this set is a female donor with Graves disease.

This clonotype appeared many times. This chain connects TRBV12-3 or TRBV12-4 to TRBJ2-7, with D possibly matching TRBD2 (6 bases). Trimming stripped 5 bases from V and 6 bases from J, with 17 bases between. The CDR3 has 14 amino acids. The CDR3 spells CASSPSGGLGEQYF. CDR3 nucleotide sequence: TGTGCCAGCAGTCCGTCCGGGGGTTTGGGCGAGCAGTACTTC.

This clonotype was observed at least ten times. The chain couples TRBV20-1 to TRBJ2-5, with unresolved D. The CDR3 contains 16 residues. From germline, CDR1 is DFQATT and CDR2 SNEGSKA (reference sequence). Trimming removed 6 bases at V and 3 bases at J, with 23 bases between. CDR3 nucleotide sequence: TGCAGTGCGCCGCTGGCACCGGTGGGGTTCGAAGAGACCCAGTACTTC. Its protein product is CSAPLAPVGFEETQYF.

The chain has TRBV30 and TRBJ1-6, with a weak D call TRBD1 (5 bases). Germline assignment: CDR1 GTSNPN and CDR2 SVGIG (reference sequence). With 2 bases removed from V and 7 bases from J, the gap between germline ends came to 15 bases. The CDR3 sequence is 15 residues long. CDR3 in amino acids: CAWSPGLPYNSPLHF. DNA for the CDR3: TGTGCCTGGAGTCCGGGACTGCCGTACAATTCACCCCTCCACTTT.

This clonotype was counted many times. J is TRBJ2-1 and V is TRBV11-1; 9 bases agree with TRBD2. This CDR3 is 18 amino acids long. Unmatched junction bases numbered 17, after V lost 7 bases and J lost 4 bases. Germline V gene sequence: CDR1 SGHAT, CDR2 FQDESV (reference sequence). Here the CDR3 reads CASTPLGAGGDQYNEQFF. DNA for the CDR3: TGTGCCAGCACCCCACTGGGAGCGGGGGGTGACCAATACAATGAGCAGTTCTTC.

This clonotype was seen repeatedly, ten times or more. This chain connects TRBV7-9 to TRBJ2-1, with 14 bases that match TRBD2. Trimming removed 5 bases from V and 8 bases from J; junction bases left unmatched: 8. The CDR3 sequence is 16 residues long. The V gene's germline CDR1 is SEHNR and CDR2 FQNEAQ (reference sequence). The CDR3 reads CASSPAGTSGSYEQFF. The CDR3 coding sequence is TGTGCCAGCAGCCCGGCCGGGACTAGCGGGAGTTATGAGCAGTTCTTC.

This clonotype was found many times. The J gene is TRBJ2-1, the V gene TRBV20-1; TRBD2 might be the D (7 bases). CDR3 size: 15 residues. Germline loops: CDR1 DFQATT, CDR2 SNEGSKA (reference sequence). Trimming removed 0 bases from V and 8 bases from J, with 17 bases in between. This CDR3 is CSARDPRRGRDEQFF. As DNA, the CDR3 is TGCAGTGCTAGAGATCCCCGGAGGGGGAGGGATGAGCAGTTCTTC.

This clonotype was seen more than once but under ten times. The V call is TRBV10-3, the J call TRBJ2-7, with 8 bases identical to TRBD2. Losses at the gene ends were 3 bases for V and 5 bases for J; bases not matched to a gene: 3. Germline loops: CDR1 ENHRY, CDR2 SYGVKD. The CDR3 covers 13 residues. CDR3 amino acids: CAISDRGGDEQYF. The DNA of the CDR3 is TGTGCCATCAGTGATCGGGGGGGTGACGAGCAGTACTTC.

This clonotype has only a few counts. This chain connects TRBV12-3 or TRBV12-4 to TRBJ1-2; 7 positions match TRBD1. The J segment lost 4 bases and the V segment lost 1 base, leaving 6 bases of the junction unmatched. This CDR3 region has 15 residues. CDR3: CASSLEGGAIYGYTF. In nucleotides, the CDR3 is TGTGCCAGCAGTTTAGAAGGGGGCGCGATCTATGGCTACACCTTC.

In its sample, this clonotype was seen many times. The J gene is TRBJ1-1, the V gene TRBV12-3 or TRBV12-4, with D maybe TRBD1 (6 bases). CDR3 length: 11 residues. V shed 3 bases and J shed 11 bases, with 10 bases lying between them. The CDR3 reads CASSFQGRAFF. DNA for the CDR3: TGTGCCAGCAGTTTTCAGGGGAGGGCTTTCTTT.

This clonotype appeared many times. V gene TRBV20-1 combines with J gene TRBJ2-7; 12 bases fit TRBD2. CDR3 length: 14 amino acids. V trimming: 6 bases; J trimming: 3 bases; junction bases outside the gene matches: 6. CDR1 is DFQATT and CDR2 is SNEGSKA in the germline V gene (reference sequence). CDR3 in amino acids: CSANLAGGGYEQYF. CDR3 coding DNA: TGCAGTGCCAACCTAGCGGGAGGGGGCTACGAGCAGTACTTC.

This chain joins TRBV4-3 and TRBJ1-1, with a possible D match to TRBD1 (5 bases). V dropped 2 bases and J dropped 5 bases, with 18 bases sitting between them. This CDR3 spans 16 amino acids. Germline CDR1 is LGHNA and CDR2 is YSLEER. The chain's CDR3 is CASSQLRDALGTEAFF. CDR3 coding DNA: TGCGCCAGCAGCCAACTCCGGGACGCCCTCGGAACTGAAGCTTTCTTT.

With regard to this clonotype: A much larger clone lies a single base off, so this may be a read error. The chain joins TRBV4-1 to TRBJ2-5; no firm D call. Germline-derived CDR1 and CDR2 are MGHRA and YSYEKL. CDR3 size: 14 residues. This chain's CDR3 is CAGSHPPVKETQYF. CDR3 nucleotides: TGCGCCGGCAGCCACCCGCCAGTGAAAGAGACCCAGTACTTC.

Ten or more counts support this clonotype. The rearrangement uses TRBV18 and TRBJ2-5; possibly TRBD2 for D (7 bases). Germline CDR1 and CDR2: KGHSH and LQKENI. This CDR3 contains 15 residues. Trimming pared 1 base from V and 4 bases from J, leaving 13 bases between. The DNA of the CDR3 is TGTGCCAGCTCACCACGCGCAGGGGAGGGAGAGACCCAGTACTTC. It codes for CASSPRAGEGETQYF.

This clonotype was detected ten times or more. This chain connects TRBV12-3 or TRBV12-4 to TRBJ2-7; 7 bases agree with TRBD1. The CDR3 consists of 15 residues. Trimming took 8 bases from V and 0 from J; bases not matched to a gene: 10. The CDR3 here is CASASLDRSSYEQYF. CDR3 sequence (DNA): TGTGCCAGCGCCTCTCTGGACAGGAGCTCCTACGAGCAGTACTTC.

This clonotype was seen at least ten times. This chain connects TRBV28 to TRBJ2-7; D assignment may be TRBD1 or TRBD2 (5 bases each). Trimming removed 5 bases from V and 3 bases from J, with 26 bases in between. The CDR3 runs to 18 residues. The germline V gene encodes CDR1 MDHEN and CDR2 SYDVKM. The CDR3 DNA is TGTGCCAGCAGTCAGCTCGGGGACCCTAATATGAGAAACTACGAGCAGTACTTC. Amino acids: CASSQLGDPNMRNYEQYF.

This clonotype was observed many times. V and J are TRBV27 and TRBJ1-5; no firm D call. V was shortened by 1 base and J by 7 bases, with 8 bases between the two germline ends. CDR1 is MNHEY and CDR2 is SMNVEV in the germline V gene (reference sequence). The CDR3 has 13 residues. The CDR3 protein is CASSLYKGQPQHF. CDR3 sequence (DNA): TGTGCCAGCAGTTTATATAAGGGCCAGCCCCAGCATTTT.

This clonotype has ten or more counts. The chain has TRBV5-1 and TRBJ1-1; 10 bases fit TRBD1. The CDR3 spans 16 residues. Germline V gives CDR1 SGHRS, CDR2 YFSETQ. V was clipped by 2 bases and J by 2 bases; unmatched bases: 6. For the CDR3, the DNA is TGCGCCAGCAGCTTTGGGGACAGGGGCATCAACACTGAAGCTTTCTTT. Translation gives CASSFGDRGINTEAFF.

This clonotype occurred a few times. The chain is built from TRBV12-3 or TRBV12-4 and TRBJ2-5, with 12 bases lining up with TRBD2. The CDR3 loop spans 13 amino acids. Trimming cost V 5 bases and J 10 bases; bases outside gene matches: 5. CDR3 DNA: TGTGCCAGCAGTCCTAGCGGGAGGGCTAACCAGTACTTC. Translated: CASSPSGRANQYF.

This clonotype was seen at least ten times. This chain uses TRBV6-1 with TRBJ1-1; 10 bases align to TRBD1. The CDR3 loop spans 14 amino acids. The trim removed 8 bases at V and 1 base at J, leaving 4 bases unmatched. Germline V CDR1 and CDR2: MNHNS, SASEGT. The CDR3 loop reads CASGRDRGNTEAFF. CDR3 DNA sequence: TGTGCCAGCGGCCGGGACAGGGGGAACACTGAAGCTTTCTTT.

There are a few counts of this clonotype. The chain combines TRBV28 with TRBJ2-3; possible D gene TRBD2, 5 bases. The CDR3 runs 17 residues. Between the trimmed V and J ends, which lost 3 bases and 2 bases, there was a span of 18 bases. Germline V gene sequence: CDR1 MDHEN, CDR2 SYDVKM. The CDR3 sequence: CASSLIGELDHTDTQYF. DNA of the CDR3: TGTGCCAGCAGTTTGATCGGGGAATTGGATCACACAGATACGCAGTATTTT.

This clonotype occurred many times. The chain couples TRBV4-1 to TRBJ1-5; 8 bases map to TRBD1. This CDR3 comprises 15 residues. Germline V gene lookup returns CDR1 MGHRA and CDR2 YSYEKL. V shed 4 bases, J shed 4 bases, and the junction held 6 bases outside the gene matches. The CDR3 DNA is TGCGCCAGCAGCCGGGGGACAGGCCTTAATCAGCCCCAGCATTTT. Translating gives CASSRGTGLNQPQHF.